This is a list of T cell receptor beta chains from one sample in a study of blood T cells in healthy people across ages. In TCRdb, the 5' RACE reads were re-called with MiXCR into one record per CDR3 protein. The table shows roughly 1.7 million distinct CDR3 sequences, with 30% to 35% occurring only once. Sequenced material: blood. Receptors were obtained from a woman in her 30s in good health. CDR3s include the opening cysteine and the closing phenylalanine or tryptophan. Fields, in order: V gene, J gene, clone size, D gene, CDR3 protein, CDR3 DNA. The D gene is left open where the match is weak. Size is omitted from some rows. Given values are once, few, many or a class for expanded clones.

v_call: TRBV6-1; j_call: TRBJ2-3; clone_size: once; d_call: .; cdr3_aa: CASSRTYAPTDTQYF; cdr3_nt: TGTGCCAGCAGCAGAACTTATGCCCCCACAGATACGCAGTATTTT
v_call: TRBV10-3; j_call: TRBJ2-7; clone_size: few; d_call: .; cdr3_aa: CAISMDSPPSYNEQYF; cdr3_nt: TGTGCCATCAGTATGGACAGTCCACCTTCCTACAATGAGCAGTACTTC
v_call: TRBV9; j_call: TRBJ2-3; clone_size: .; d_call: .; cdr3_aa: CASSVRGGGTDTQYF; cdr3_nt: TGTGCCAGCAGCGTAAGGGGCGGGGGCACAGATACGCAGTATTTT
v_call: TRBV12-3/TRBV12-4; j_call: TRBJ1-5; clone_size: .; d_call: .; cdr3_aa: CASSLWRNQPQHF; cdr3_nt: TGTGCCAGCAGTTTGTGGAGGAATCAGCCCCAGCATTTT
v_call: TRBV2; j_call: TRBJ2-1; clone_size: .; d_call: .; cdr3_aa: CASSRGTDYEQFF; cdr3_nt: TGTGCCAGCAGTAGGGGAACCGACTATGAGCAGTTCTTC
v_call: TRBV11-2; j_call: TRBJ2-5; clone_size: .; d_call: TRBD2; cdr3_aa: CASSFSGAKYQETQYF; cdr3_nt: TGTGCCAGCAGCTTTAGCGGGGCTAAGTACCAAGAGACCCAGTACTTC
v_call: TRBV4-2; j_call: TRBJ1-2; clone_size: .; d_call: .; cdr3_aa: CASSQPPEVGYTF; cdr3_nt: TGTGCCAGCAGCCAACCTCCCGAGGTTGGCTACACCTTC
v_call: TRBV7-2; j_call: TRBJ2-7; clone_size: .; d_call: .; cdr3_aa: CASSPKRRGVSYEQYF; cdr3_nt: TGTGCCAGCAGCCCTAAGAGGAGGGGGGTCTCCTACGAGCAGTACTTC
v_call: TRBV7-7; j_call: TRBJ2-5; clone_size: .; d_call: TRBD1; cdr3_aa: CASSLPGTGGMKTQYF; cdr3_nt: TGTGCCAGCAGCTTGCCCGGGACAGGGGGCATGAAGACCCAGTACTTC
v_call: TRBV7-9; j_call: TRBJ1-1; clone_size: .; d_call: .; cdr3_aa: CASSFGQGPNTEAFF; cdr3_nt: TGTGCCAGCAGCTTCGGCCAGGGCCCTAACACTGAAGCTTTCTTT
v_call: TRBV4-1; j_call: TRBJ2-4; clone_size: .; d_call: .; cdr3_aa: CASGQRDIQILNIQYF; cdr3_nt: TGCGCCAGCGGCCAAAGGGACATCCAGATTCTAAACATTCAGTACTTC
v_call: TRBV12-3/TRBV12-4; j_call: TRBJ1-5; clone_size: once; d_call: .; cdr3_aa: CASSGPPGQPQHF; cdr3_nt: TGTGCCAGCAGTGGACCACCGGGCCAGCCCCAGCATTTT
v_call: TRBV9; j_call: TRBJ2-7; clone_size: .; d_call: .; cdr3_aa: CASSVDGLSPTYEQYF; cdr3_nt: TGTGCCAGCAGCGTGGACGGGCTGTCCCCAACCTACGAGCAGTACTTC
v_call: TRBV5-1; j_call: TRBJ1-2; clone_size: .; d_call: TRBD1; cdr3_aa: CASSTGTANLYGYTF; cdr3_nt: TGCGCCAGCAGCACCGGGACAGCGAACCTCTATGGCTACACCTTC
v_call: TRBV6-1; j_call: TRBJ1-1; clone_size: once; d_call: .; cdr3_aa: CASSPNRQGPNTEAFF; cdr3_nt: TGTGCAAGCAGCCCAAATCGACAAGGGCCGAACACTGAAGCTTTCTTT
v_call: TRBV28; j_call: TRBJ1-6; clone_size: .; d_call: .; cdr3_aa: CASSREYNSPLHF; cdr3_nt: TGTGCCAGCAGCAGGGAATATAATTCACCCCTCCACTTT
v_call: TRBV25-1; j_call: TRBJ1-2; clone_size: many; d_call: .; cdr3_aa: CASSDWNARNYGYTF; cdr3_nt: TGTGCCAGCAGTGACTGGAACGCGAGAAACTATGGCTACACCTTC
v_call: TRBV27; j_call: TRBJ1-2; clone_size: .; d_call: .; cdr3_aa: CASSEGVGQSYGYTF; cdr3_nt: TGTGCCAGCAGCGAGGGGGTGGGACAAAGCTATGGCTACACCTTC
v_call: TRBV7-2; j_call: TRBJ2-3; clone_size: once; d_call: .; cdr3_aa: CASSRSGTRIDTQYF; cdr3_nt: TGTGCCAGCAGCCGTAGCGGCACTCGCATAGATACGCAGTATTTT
v_call: TRBV29-1; j_call: TRBJ1-1; clone_size: .; d_call: TRBD1; cdr3_aa: CSVLEQGRDTEAFF; cdr3_nt: TGCAGCGTTCTTGAACAGGGGAGGGACACTGAAGCTTTCTTT
v_call: TRBV20-1; j_call: TRBJ2-1; clone_size: many; d_call: .; cdr3_aa: CSARDPVGSINEQFF; cdr3_nt: TGCAGTGCTAGAGATCCGGTTGGTAGTATCAATGAGCAGTTCTTC
v_call: TRBV15; j_call: TRBJ2-3; clone_size: many; d_call: TRBD2; cdr3_aa: CATSKYSGGNTDTQYF; cdr3_nt: TGTGCCACCAGCAAATATAGCGGGGGAAACACAGATACGCAGTATTTT
v_call: TRBV10-3; j_call: TRBJ1-3; clone_size: .; d_call: .; cdr3_aa: CAIRQGTGNTIYF; cdr3_nt: TGTGCCATCAGGCAGGGGACTGGAAACACCATATATTTT
v_call: TRBV6-1; j_call: TRBJ2-7; clone_size: few; d_call: .; cdr3_aa: CASSEVGLAYEQYF; cdr3_nt: TGTGCCAGCAGTGAAGTCGGCCTAGCGTACGAGCAGTACTTC
v_call: TRBV9; j_call: TRBJ2-7; clone_size: .; d_call: .; cdr3_aa: CASSVDGQGIQYF; cdr3_nt: TGTGCCAGCAGCGTAGATGGGCAAGGGATTCAGTACTTC
v_call: TRBV29-1; j_call: TRBJ2-1; clone_size: many; d_call: .; cdr3_aa: CSVDWPGPQRADNEQFF; cdr3_nt: TGCAGCGTTGATTGGCCAGGTCCCCAGCGAGCCGACAATGAGCAGTTCTTC
v_call: TRBV7-9; j_call: TRBJ1-6; clone_size: many; d_call: .; cdr3_aa: CASSETDSPLHF; cdr3_nt: TGTGCCAGCAGCGAAACCGATTCACCCCTCCACTTT
v_call: TRBV20-1; j_call: TRBJ2-5; clone_size: many; d_call: TRBD2; cdr3_aa: CSAPPWDSGGRETQYF; cdr3_nt: TGCAGTGCTCCTCCCTGGGATAGCGGGGGACGAGAGACCCAGTACTTC
v_call: TRBV11-2; j_call: TRBJ2-4; clone_size: .; d_call: .; cdr3_aa: CASRAGAGRYEQCF; cdr3_nt: TGTGCCAGCAGGGCAGGAGCGGGTAGATACGAGCAGTGCTTC
v_call: TRBV4-1; j_call: TRBJ2-1; clone_size: many; d_call: TRBD2; cdr3_aa: CASRPEGGRAKEQFF; cdr3_nt: TGCGCCAGCAGACCCGAAGGCGGGAGGGCCAAGGAGCAGTTCTTC
v_call: TRBV7-3; j_call: TRBJ2-1; clone_size: few; d_call: TRBD2; cdr3_aa: CASSHSGDRGEQFF; cdr3_nt: TGTGCCAGCAGCCACAGCGGGGATAGAGGTGAGCAGTTCTTC
v_call: TRBV6-6; j_call: TRBJ1-2; clone_size: .; d_call: TRBD1; cdr3_aa: CASSSKQGMVGGYTF; cdr3_nt: TGTGCCAGCAGTTCAAAACAGGGGATGGTAGGTGGCTACACCTTC
v_call: TRBV4-1; j_call: TRBJ2-1; clone_size: many; d_call: .; cdr3_aa: CASSRAGEVVSGFLEQFF; cdr3_nt: TGCGCCAGCAGCCGAGCCGGAGAAGTCGTTTCAGGGTTTTTAGAGCAGTTCTTC
v_call: TRBV6-5; j_call: TRBJ2-6; clone_size: few; d_call: .; cdr3_aa: CASSSGRYSGANVLTF; cdr3_nt: TGTGCCAGCAGTTCGGGACGGTACTCTGGGGCCAACGTCCTGACTTTC
v_call: TRBV20-1; j_call: TRBJ2-1; clone_size: few; d_call: .; cdr3_aa: CSARGSKYNEQFF; cdr3_nt: TGCAGTGCTAGAGGTTCGAAATACAATGAGCAGTTCTTC
v_call: TRBV29-1; j_call: TRBJ1-1; clone_size: .; d_call: .; cdr3_aa: CSERQNTEAFF; cdr3_nt: TGCAGCGAGAGGCAGAACACTGAAGCTTTCTTT
v_call: TRBV6-6; j_call: TRBJ1-5; clone_size: few; d_call: .; cdr3_aa: CASSLEQAPNQPQHF; cdr3_nt: TGTGCCAGCTCCCTAGAGCAGGCCCCCAATCAGCCCCAGCATTTT
v_call: TRBV11-2; j_call: TRBJ2-1; clone_size: .; d_call: .; cdr3_aa: CASRTDASPSNEQFF; cdr3_nt: TGTGCCAGCAGAACGGACGCGTCACCCAGCAATGAGCAGTTCTTC
v_call: TRBV27; j_call: TRBJ2-7; clone_size: .; d_call: TRBD2; cdr3_aa: CASSLPGGSIYEQYF; cdr3_nt: TGTGCCAGCAGTTTACCAGGCGGGAGTATCTACGAGCAGTACTTC
v_call: TRBV6-4; j_call: TRBJ2-1; clone_size: few; d_call: .; cdr3_aa: CASSDVTAGNEQFF; cdr3_nt: TGTGCCAGCAGTGATGTAACGGCGGGCAATGAGCAGTTCTTC
v_call: TRBV20-1; j_call: TRBJ1-2; clone_size: .; d_call: TRBD1; cdr3_aa: CSATRTGGGYTF; cdr3_nt: TGCAGTGCTACCCGGACAGGGGGTGGCTACACCTTC
v_call: TRBV9; j_call: TRBJ2-5; clone_size: .; d_call: .; cdr3_aa: CASNPGAKETQYF; cdr3_nt: TGTGCCAGCAACCCCGGGGCGAAAGAGACCCAGTACTTC
v_call: TRBV20-1; j_call: TRBJ2-7; clone_size: .; d_call: .; cdr3_aa: CSAAGTTNYKQYF; cdr3_nt: TGCAGTGCTGCAGGGACGACAAACTACAAGCAGTACTTC
v_call: TRBV7-9; j_call: TRBJ2-3; clone_size: .; d_call: TRBD2; cdr3_aa: CASSPYRLAGASDTQYF; cdr3_nt: TGTGCCAGCAGCCCCTACCGGCTAGCGGGGGCCTCAGATACGCAGTATTTT
v_call: TRBV20-1; j_call: TRBJ2-6; clone_size: .; d_call: TRBD1; cdr3_aa: CSAPDRGRNRAISGANVLTF; cdr3_nt: TGCAGTGCCCCGGACAGGGGGAGAAATAGGGCAATCTCTGGGGCCAACGTCCTGACTTTC
v_call: TRBV7-9; j_call: TRBJ2-2; clone_size: few; d_call: TRBD1; cdr3_aa: CASSPRTGSSTGELFF; cdr3_nt: TGTGCCAGCAGCCCGCGGACAGGGTCGAGCACCGGGGAGCTGTTTTTT
v_call: TRBV11-2; j_call: TRBJ2-5; clone_size: once; d_call: TRBD1; cdr3_aa: CASGPGGRTGGLLPMVSYQETQYF; cdr3_nt: TGTGCCAGCGGCCCAGGGGGCCGGACAGGGGGCCTTTTGCCCATGGTTTCGTACCAAGAGACCCAGTACTTC
v_call: TRBV10-2; j_call: TRBJ1-5; clone_size: few; d_call: .; cdr3_aa: CASGGQSNQPQHF; cdr3_nt: TGCGCCAGCGGCGGACAGAGCAATCAGCCCCAGCATTTT
v_call: TRBV20-1; j_call: TRBJ2-3; clone_size: .; d_call: TRBD2; cdr3_aa: CSALREARTDTQYF; cdr3_nt: TGCAGTGCCCTACGGGAGGCCCGCACAGATACGCAGTATTTT
v_call: TRBV27; j_call: TRBJ1-1; clone_size: .; d_call: .; cdr3_aa: CASSPYHKNTETFF; cdr3_nt: TGTGCCAGCAGTCCATACCATAAGAACACTGAAACTTTCTTT
v_call: TRBV3-1; j_call: TRBJ2-5; clone_size: .; d_call: TRBD2; cdr3_aa: CASSQDLGTRAQYF; cdr3_nt: TGTGCCAGCAGCCAAGATTTGGGGACTAGGGCCCAGTACTTC
v_call: TRBV5-1; j_call: TRBJ2-5; clone_size: .; d_call: .; cdr3_aa: CASSLTFETQYF; cdr3_nt: TGCGCCAGCAGCTTGACGTTCGAGACCCAGTACTTC
v_call: TRBV5-1; j_call: TRBJ2-1; clone_size: .; d_call: TRBD2; cdr3_aa: CASSSLLSTSGGNDGQFF; cdr3_nt: TGCGCCAGCAGCTCCCTATTATCGACTAGCGGGGGCAATGATGGGCAGTTCTTC
v_call: TRBV27; j_call: TRBJ2-3; clone_size: few; d_call: .; cdr3_aa: CASSYPGAGTQYF; cdr3_nt: TGTGCCAGCAGTTACCCAGGAGCGGGTACGCAGTATTTT
v_call: TRBV7-6; j_call: TRBJ2-1; clone_size: few; d_call: TRBD1; cdr3_aa: CASSHRDRGNNEQFF; cdr3_nt: TGTGCCAGCAGCCACCGGGACAGGGGGAACAATGAGCAGTTCTTC